These 9 T cell receptor beta chains came from one sample sequenced in a study of blood T cell repertoires in COVID-19. TCRdb's copy holds only in-frame clones and misses some; the assay was immunoSEQ multiplex PCR. The data show 120,000 or so clones, over 70% seen once. Material for sequencing was peripheral blood. The receptors were sampled from a man aged 80 or over with active or convalescent COVID-19.

The chain employs TRBV28 and TRBJ2-3, with 7 nucleotides matching TRBD1. After removal of 7 bases from V and 2 bases from J, the junction contained 6 bases not matched to a gene. This CDR3 region has 14 residues. Germline V gene lookup returns CDR1 MDHEN and CDR2 SYDVKM. CDR3 in DNA: TGTGCCAGCAAACAGGGGAAGGTCACAGATACGCAGTATTTT. This gives the protein CASKQGKVTDTQYF.

V is TRBV12-5 and J is TRBJ2-5; maybe TRBD2 (6 bases). The CDR3 covers 15 residues. Germline V gives CDR1 LGHNT, CDR2 FRNRAP. The V end lost 5 bases, the J end lost 5 bases, and 18 bases lay between the germline ends. CDR3 sequence (DNA): TGTGCTAGTGGTGTACTCCGGGGGTTGGTGGAGACCCAGTACTTC. Translating gives CASGVLRGLVETQYF.

The chain combines TRBV7-2 with TRBJ1-3; D uncertain. V was pared by 1 base and J by 0 bases, with 13 bases between. This CDR3 is built from 17 residues. The germline V gene encodes CDR1 SGHTA and CDR2 FQGNSA. CDR3 coding DNA: TGTGCCAGCAGCTTAGTGCTCGGCGGGGACTCTGGAAACACCATATATTTT. Its translation is CASSLVLGGDSGNTIYF.

This clone was observed once. Within the sample, other DNA sequences also encode this same CDR3. The V and J genes are TRBV5-1 and TRBJ1-5, with 7 bases that match TRBD1. Germline assignment: CDR1 SGHRS and CDR2 YFSETQ. The CDR3 runs 15 residues. The ends lost 1 base at V and 2 bases at J; junction bases unmatched: 3. CDR3 region: CASSLSQGGNQPQHF. For the CDR3, the DNA is TGCGCCAGCAGCTTGAGTCAGGGGGGCAATCAGCCCCAGCATTTT.

The chain joins TRBV27 to TRBJ1-1; 10 nucleotides match TRBD1. CDR1 and CDR2 from the germline V gene are MNHEY and SMNVEV (reference sequence). The CDR3 runs 17 residues. Germline trimming cut 5 bases from V and 0 bases from J; bases unmatched to any gene: 9. The CDR3, as DNA: TGTGCCAGCAGTCCGCTCCCGGGACAGGGGATGAACACTGAAGCTTTCTTT. This codes for CASSPLPGQGMNTEAFF.

The chain joins TRBV2 to TRBJ2-5; the match to TRBD2 covers 16 bases. Germline V CDR1 and CDR2: SNHLY, FYNNEI. This CDR3 comprises 17 residues. The V and J ends lost 3 bases and 2 bases, in that order; junction bases with no gene match: 3. This chain's CDR3 is CASSDGTSGGAQETQYF. In DNA form, the CDR3 reads TGTGCCAGCAGTGACGGGACTAGCGGGGGGGCACAAGAGACCCAGTACTTC. Full variable domain (remainder filled in from reference TRBV2 and TRBJ2-5): EPEVTQTPSHQVTQMGQEVILRCVPISNHLYFYWYRQILGQKVEFLVSFYNNEISEKSEIFDDQFSVERPDGSNFTLKIRSTKLEDSAMYFCASSDGTSGGAQETQYFGPGTRLLVL.

V usage is TRBV28 and J usage is TRBJ2-2, with TRBD1 as a possible D gene (5 bases). Germline V lookup: CDR1 MDHEN, CDR2 SYDVKM. This CDR3 has 13 residues. Trimming pared 7 bases from V and 0 bases from J, leaving 6 bases between. The CDR3 DNA reads as TGTGCCAGCACGACAGCGAACACCGGGGAGCTGTTTTTT. This sequence encodes CASTTANTGELFF.

The chain joins TRBV6-2 or TRBV6-3 to TRBJ1-1, with TRBD1 matching over 8 bases. CDR1 is MNHEY, CDR2 SVGEGT, per germline. The CDR3 runs 16 residues. V gave up 5 bases and J gave up 5 bases; unmatched junction bases: 13. The CDR3 DNA reads as TGTGCCAGCAGTACCTCCACAGGGGGGAGGGAGACTGAAGCTTTCTTT. This encodes CASSTSTGGRETEAFF.

The chain uses TRBV28 and TRBJ2-7; tentative D call: TRBD1 (6 bases). Trimming shortened V by 6 bases and J by 0 bases, and 15 bases separated the two germline ends. This CDR3 is built from 15 residues. Germline V gene data show CDR1 as MDHEN and CDR2 as SYDVKM. In DNA, the CDR3 is TGTGCCAGCAGCGCGCCGGGACACCGCTCCTACGAGCAGTACTTC. Protein product: CASSAPGHRSYEQYF.